Listed below are T cell receptor beta chains from one sample, sequenced in a study of human T cells and chemical hapten exposure. In TCRdb, the RACE reads were re-called with MiXCR into one record per CDR3 protein. This sample has 180,000 or so distinct CDR3 sequences, with approximately 20% found just once. The sample in question was whole blood, obtained in connection with sensitization to the hapten diphenylcyclopropenone (DPC). The source is a woman aged 50 to 60 with alopecia areata. Some clones in this sample may be carry-over from other donors' samples. CDR3s include the opening cysteine and the closing phenylalanine or tryptophan. D genes are given only for firm matches. Size is stated for part of the rows, as once, few or many counts, or as a class when the clone is expanded.

TRBV7-9	TRBJ2-7	NA	TRBD1	CASSSTGHEQYF	TGTGCCAGCAGCTCGACAGGGCACGAGCAGTACTTC
TRBV9	TRBJ2-3	few	TRBD1	CASSAHGQGGTDTQYF	TGTGCCAGCAGCGCACATGGACAGGGTGGGACAGATACGCAGTATTTT
TRBV20-1	TRBJ2-7	few	NA	CSAPGPSYEQYF	TGCAGTGCCCCGGGACCCTCCTACGAGCAGTACTTC
TRBV14	TRBJ1-6	NA	TRBD1	CASSQYDRASPLHF	TGTGCCAGCAGCCAGTATGACAGGGCCTCACCCCTCCACTTT
TRBV29-1	TRBJ1-4	NA	NA	CSAPLGGSEKLFF	TGCAGCGCCCCCTTGGGGGGGAGCGAAAAACTGTTTTTT
TRBV5-1	TRBJ2-7	few	NA	CASSLTVANYEQYF	TGCGCCAGCAGCTTAACGGTAGCTAACTACGAGCAGTACTTC
TRBV7-9	TRBJ2-6	few	NA	CASSLSEANVLTF	TGTGCCAGCAGCTTAAGCGAGGCCAACGTCCTGACTTTC
TRBV5-1	TRBJ2-2	NA	NA	CASSGLENTGELFF	TGCGCCAGCAGCGGCTTGGAGAACACCGGGGAGCTGTTTTTT
TRBV5-1	TRBJ2-1	few	NA	CASSPVGVGTNEQFF	TGCGCCAGCAGCCCGGTGGGTGTCGGGACCAATGAGCAGTTCTTC
TRBV20-1	TRBJ2-1	NA	NA	CSARPPPREGTYNEQFF	TGCAGTGCTAGACCTCCCCCGAGGGAAGGGACTTACAATGAGCAGTTCTTC
TRBV11-2	TRBJ2-1	NA	TRBD1	CASSPTLRQGAYEQFF	TGTGCCAGCAGCCCGACGCTGAGGCAGGGGGCCTATGAGCAGTTCTTC
TRBV5-1	TRBJ2-7	many	NA	CASSWTLWREGGEQYF	TGCGCCAGCAGCTGGACGTTATGGAGAGAGGGGGGCGAGCAGTACTTC
TRBV27	TRBJ2-5	NA	NA	CASSLWGDDGQETQYF	TGTGCCAGCAGTTTATGGGGGGATGACGGTCAAGAGACCCAGTACTTC
TRBV29-1	TRBJ2-3	few	TRBD2	CSVEDQREAYTQYF	TGCAGCGTTGAAGATCAGCGGGAGGCTTATACGCAGTATTTT
TRBV6-1	TRBJ2-3	NA	NA	CASTLGIVADTQYF	TGTGCCAGCACCCTGGGGATTGTGGCAGATACGCAGTATTTT
TRBV11-3	TRBJ1-1	NA	NA	CASSLVRAGRMNTEAFF	TGTGCCAGCAGCTTAGTTAGGGCAGGGCGAATGAACACTGAAGCTTTCTTT
TRBV29-1	TRBJ2-1	NA	TRBD2	CSVAGLAGGREFF	TGCAGCGTTGCGGGACTAGCGGGAGGTAGAGAGTTCTTC
TRBV10-3	TRBJ2-7	NA	TRBD1	CAISGGQGNYEQYF	TGTGCCATCAGTGGGGGACAGGGTAACTACGAGCAGTACTTC
TRBV7-9	TRBJ2-7	few	NA	CASSLSGRQPLTEQYF	TGTGCCAGCAGCTTATCGGGGCGACAACCCTTAACCGAGCAGTACTTC
TRBV21-1	TRBJ2-1	NA	NA	CASKTTSLDEQFF	TGTGCCAGCAAGACTACTAGTTTGGATGAGCAGTTCTTC
TRBV10-3	TRBJ2-7	few	NA	CAISPTPLNEQYF	TGTGCCATCAGTCCTACCCCACTGAACGAGCAGTACTTC
TRBV27	TRBJ2-3	few	NA	CASSLSIPFGPEPDTQYF	TGTGCCAGCAGTTTATCGATCCCCTTTGGCCCCGAGCCAGATACGCAGTATTTT
TRBV29-1	TRBJ2-7	NA	TRBD1	CSVSRTGAYEQYF	TGCAGCGTGAGTCGGACAGGGGCCTACGAGCAGTACTTC
TRBV5-1	TRBJ2-7	few	NA	CASQRLESYEQYF	TGCGCCAGCCAGAGACTAGAGTCCTACGAGCAGTACTTC
TRBV20-1	TRBJ2-1	few	TRBD2	CSAGSPGLARNEQFF	TGCAGTGCTGGGTCACCGGGACTAGCGAGGAATGAGCAGTTCTTC
TRBV29-1	TRBJ1-1	NA	NA	CSVQTAPLTEAFF	TGCAGCGTTCAAACGGCCCCCCTTACTGAAGCTTTCTTT
TRBV7-9	TRBJ1-1	NA	TRBD1	CASRPGQGGGTEAFF	TGTGCCAGCAGACCGGGACAGGGCGGTGGCACTGAAGCTTTCTTT
TRBV12-3/TRBV12-4	TRBJ2-7	NA	NA	CASRLSGEYEQYF	TGTGCCAGCAGGCTTTCAGGGGAATACGAGCAGTACTTC
TRBV29-1	TRBJ2-1	NA	NA	CSVVEGINEQFF	TGCAGCGTTGTTGAGGGGATAAATGAGCAGTTCTTC
TRBV11-1	TRBJ2-2	NA	NA	CASSLVGGGVNGELFF	TGTGCCAGCAGCTTAGTAGGCGGAGGTGTAAACGGGGAGCTGTTTTTT
TRBV11-2	TRBJ2-5	few	NA	CASSFRQETQYF	TGTGCCAGCAGCTTTAGACAAGAGACCCAGTACTTC
TRBV3-1	TRBJ1-5	few	NA	CASSQGLDLPQHF	TGTGCCAGCAGCCAAGGACTAGATCTGCCCCAGCATTTT
TRBV20-1	TRBJ1-4	NA	NA	CSAREDRNEKLFF	TGCAGTGCTAGAGAGGACCGAAATGAAAAACTGTTTTTT
TRBV2	TRBJ2-1	NA	TRBD2	CASSAASGRPVNNEQFF	TGTGCCAGCAGTGCTGCTAGCGGGAGACCGGTCAACAATGAGCAGTTCTTC
TRBV7-9	TRBJ2-1	NA	TRBD1	CASSPQEGTGPYNEQFF	TGTGCCAGCAGCCCCCAAGAAGGGACAGGGCCTTACAATGAGCAGTTCTTC
TRBV12-3/TRBV12-4	TRBJ1-2	few	NA	CASSYGESDYGYTF	TGTGCCAGCAGCTACGGGGAGTCAGACTATGGCTACACCTTC
TRBV7-9	TRBJ1-4	NA	NA	CASSLPGQAKTNEKLFF	TGTGCCAGCAGCTTACCGGGGCAGGCGAAAACTAATGAAAAACTGTTTTTT
TRBV5-1	TRBJ1-1	few	TRBD1	CASSGYRGLNQGTEAFF	TGCGCCAGCAGCGGTTACAGGGGGCTAAACCAAGGGACTGAAGCTTTCTTT
TRBV10-3	TRBJ1-1	few	NA	CAISDPVNTEAFF	TGTGCCATCAGTGATCCGGTGAACACTGAAGCTTTCTTT
TRBV20-1	TRBJ1-1	NA	TRBD1	CSAIRTGDQYTEAFF	TGCAGTGCTATTAGGACAGGGGATCAGTACACTGAAGCTTTCTTT
TRBV10-3	TRBJ2-2	few	TRBD2	CAIAASGSGELFF	TGTGCCATCGCGGCTAGCGGGAGCGGGGAGCTGTTTTTT
TRBV10-3	TRBJ2-3	few	NA	CAISESGLRDTQYF	TGTGCCATCAGTGAGTCGGGGCTAAGAGATACGCAGTATTTT
TRBV9	TRBJ1-6	NA	NA	CASSARERGVDSPLHF	TGTGCCAGCAGCGCCCGTGAAAGGGGGGTAGATTCACCCCTCCACTTT
TRBV20-1	TRBJ2-5	NA	NA	CSARNRRGDQETQYF	TGCAGTGCTAGAAACCGAAGAGGAGACCAAGAGACCCAGTACTTC
TRBV4-2	TRBJ2-3	NA	TRBD2	CASSQGGGTNTDTQYF	TGTGCCAGCAGCCAAGGGGGGGGGACTAACACAGATACGCAGTATTTT
TRBV7-2	TRBJ2-1	NA	TRBD1	CASSLRVRAEGAEQFF	TGTGCCAGCAGCTTAAGGGTGAGGGCCGAGGGGGCTGAGCAGTTCTTC
TRBV28	TRBJ2-5	few	NA	CASSLGYTQETQYF	TGTGCCAGCAGTTTAGGTTATACACAAGAGACCCAGTACTTC
TRBV12-3/TRBV12-4	TRBJ2-3	NA	NA	CASSLAPDTQYF	TGTGCCAGCAGTTTAGCCCCAGATACGCAGTATTTT
TRBV7-2	TRBJ2-1	NA	NA	CASSLLRRNEQFF	TGTGCCAGCAGCTTACTCAGGCGCAATGAGCAGTTCTTC
TRBV5-1	TRBJ2-1	once	NA	CASSFAAGINNEQFF	TGCGCCAGCAGCTTCGCAGCGGGTATCAACAATGAGCAGTTCTTC